The subject of this entry is one TCR beta chain. Its cognate antigen is unknown. This specimen belongs to a study of cytotoxic CD8 clonotypes in ibrutinib-treated CLL. Study information: There were 11 relapsed/refractory patients and about 15 treatment-naive patients, and 17 were IGHV unmutated.

Germline V gene lookup returns CDR1 SGHDT and CDR2 YYEEEE. There are 16 residues in the CDR3. V was cut by 0 bases and J by 0 bases, with 9 bases left in between. The study, taken as a whole, reports: While tracking circulating CD8+ T-cell counts, baseline clonality exceeded that of age-matched healthy donors.

Measured with immunoSEQ multiplex PCR; TCRdb has only the in-frame clones, and not every one. Of 110,000 to 150,000 clones listed, 85% to 95% are singletons. The receptor comes from a human donor with chronic lymphocytic leukemia. The specimen was PBMCs, collected after 12 months of ibrutinib treatment. The genes are TRBV5-6 and TRBJ1-4; D call uncertain. The chain's CDR3 is CASSLAGGATNEKLFF. In nucleotides, the CDR3 is TGTGCCAGCAGCTTGGCGGGCGGTGCAACTAATGAAAAACTGTTTTTT.